This T cell receptor (beta chain) was identified in a study of ipilimumab plus nivolumab after autologous stem cell transplantation. The protocol was immunoSEQ multiplex PCR, while the TCRdb copy is restricted to in-frame clones and leaves out a portion. The table includes approximately 10,000 clones, roughly three quarters detected once. Patients got 3 mg/kg IV nivolumab weeks 1, 4, 7, 10, then biweekly through week 26. This clone is medium-sized by share. The CDR3 has 14 amino acids. V gave up 4 bases and J gave up 6 bases, with 14 bases separating them. Germline assignment: CDR1 SGDLS and CDR2 YYNGEE.

Sequencing used PBMCs, obtained in a trial of ipilimumab plus nivolumab as post-transplant consolidation. The clonotype was recovered from a male donor with diffuse large B-cell lymphoma. The chain couples TRBV9 to TRBJ1-5; tentative D call: TRBD1 (5 bases). CDR3 region: CASSSAGGTQPQHF. As DNA, the CDR3 is TGTGCCAGCAGCTCGGCGGGGGGAACTCAGCCCCAGCATTTT.